This T cell receptor (beta chain) was found in a study of shared clonotypes between healthy human individuals. General study points: Generation probabilities were higher for clonotypes shared across all four sorted-subset donors than for unshared ones. Naive subsets generally had larger estimated richness than memory subsets. Researchers sampled only blood; tissue repertoires likely differ. Some naive CD4 clonotypes, roughly 4.7%, turned up in common across several donors.

Profiling relied on immunoSEQ multiplex PCR, and the TCRdb table lists in-frame clones only, not all of them. This table has millions of clones, just over 90% appearing once. In regard to this clone: The antigen is undetermined.

The CDR3 extends over 17 amino acids. V trimming: 0 bases; J trimming: 0 bases; junction bases outside the gene matches: 5. Germline V gives CDR1 KGHSH, CDR2 LQKENI. This chain uses TRBV18 with TRBJ2-1; 7 bases align to TRBD2. The receptor comes from a man in his late teens or twenties in good health. Sequencing was carried out using naive CD4+ T cells sorted from blood. The subset: CD45RA+ positively selected. For the CDR3, the DNA is TGTGCCAGCTCACCACCGATGGGGGGGAGCTCCTACAATGAGCAGTTCTTC. This gives the protein CASSPPMGGSSYNEQFF.